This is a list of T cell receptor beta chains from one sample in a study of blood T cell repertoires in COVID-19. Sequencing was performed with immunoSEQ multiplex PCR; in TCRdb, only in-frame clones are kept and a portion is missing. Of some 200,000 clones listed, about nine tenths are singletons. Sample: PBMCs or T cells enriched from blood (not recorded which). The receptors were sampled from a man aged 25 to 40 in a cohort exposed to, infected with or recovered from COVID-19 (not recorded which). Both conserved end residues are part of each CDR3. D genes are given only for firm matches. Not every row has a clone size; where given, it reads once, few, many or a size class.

DNA: TGTGCCAGCAGTGAATGGGACAGGGGCGATCAAGAGACCCAGTACTTC; CDR3: CASSEWDRGDQETQYF; J: TRBJ2-5; V: TRBV6-1; D: TRBD1; size: -
DNA: TGTGCCAGCAGTTCAATAAGCCCCGGGACACCCCAGCAGTATTTT; CDR3: CASSSISPGTPQQYF; J: TRBJ2-3; V: TRBV27; D: -; size: -
DNA: TGTGCCAGCAGCTTCGCAGGGTTAGGTGAAAAACTGTTTTTT; CDR3: CASSFAGLGEKLFF; J: TRBJ1-4; V: TRBV7-8; D: -; size: -
DNA: TGTGCCAGCAGCCCAGGACAGGGAGGAGTCACTGAAGCTTTCTTT; CDR3: CASSPGQGGVTEAFF; J: TRBJ1-1; V: TRBV7-3; D: TRBD1; size: -
DNA: TGTGCCAGTAGTATAGATGGGCCCCTATGGGGCTACACCTTC; CDR3: CASSIDGPLWGYTF; J: TRBJ1-2; V: TRBV19; D: -; size: -
DNA: TGTGCCAGCAGCTCCAGATCGGACAGGGTGGCTGGAAACACCATATATTTT; CDR3: CASSSRSDRVAGNTIYF; J: TRBJ1-3; V: TRBV9; D: TRBD1; size: -
DNA: TGTGCCAGCAGGCGAGGGGACCGGGCGGGGGCTGAAGCTTTCTTT; CDR3: CASRRGDRAGAEAFF; J: TRBJ1-1; V: TRBV11-2; D: -; size: -
DNA: TGTGCCAGCAGCCAAGAAAAACCTAGCGGGAGGCAAACCTACGAGCAGTACTTC; CDR3: CASSQEKPSGRQTYEQYF; J: TRBJ2-7; V: TRBV3-1/TRBV3-2; D: TRBD2; size: -
DNA: TGTGCCAGCAGTAAACTAGCGGGAGAAGATACGCAGTATTTT; CDR3: CASSKLAGEDTQYF; J: TRBJ2-3; V: TRBV28; D: TRBD2; size: -
DNA: TGCAGTGCTAGAGATGTAAAAGGCTACACCTTC; CDR3: CSARDVKGYTF; J: TRBJ1-2; V: TRBV20-1; D: -; size: -
DNA: TGTGCCAGCAGCTTACAAGGGACAGGATATGGCTACACCTTC; CDR3: CASSLQGTGYGYTF; J: TRBJ1-2; V: TRBV11-2; D: TRBD1; size: -
DNA: TGTGCCACCAGCAGGTCCACAGGGGACTACGAGCAGTACTTC; CDR3: CATSRSTGDYEQYF; J: TRBJ2-7; V: TRBV15; D: TRBD1; size: -
DNA: TGTGCCAGCAGTTTACTCCTCGGGTCTAACTATGGCTACACCTTC; CDR3: CASSLLLGSNYGYTF; J: TRBJ1-2; V: TRBV28; D: -; size: once
DNA: TGTGCCAGCATCGGGACTAGCGGGAGTAACTGGCAAGAGACCCAGTACTTC; CDR3: CASIGTSGSNWQETQYF; J: TRBJ2-5; V: TRBV3-1/TRBV3-2; D: TRBD2; size: -
DNA: TGTGCCAGCAGCTTGGATGGACAGGCAGATACGCAGTATTTT; CDR3: CASSLDGQADTQYF; J: TRBJ2-3; V: TRBV5-4; D: TRBD1; size: once
DNA: TGTGCCAGCAGCCAAGTAGCAGCATCACCTCTTAGCACAGATACGCAGTATTTT; CDR3: CASSQVAASPLSTDTQYF; J: TRBJ2-3; V: TRBV3-1/TRBV3-2; D: -; size: -
DNA: TGCGCCAGCAGCCTCGCAAGTGGGACAGGGTCCTCTTATGGCAATCAGCCCCAGCATTTT; CDR3: CASSLASGTGSSYGNQPQHF; J: TRBJ1-5; V: TRBV4-1; D: TRBD1; size: -
DNA: TGTGCCAGCAGTTTTGGCGGTGCCGGGGAGCTGTTTTTT; CDR3: CASSFGGAGELFF; J: TRBJ2-2; V: TRBV28; D: -; size: -
DNA: TGTGCCAGCAGTTACTCGAAGATTAATTCGGGTACGCAGTATTTT; CDR3: CASSYSKINSGTQYF; J: TRBJ2-3; V: TRBV6-5; D: -; size: -
DNA: TGCAGTGCTCTAGCGGTTTACGAGCAGTACTTC; CDR3: CSALAVYEQYF; J: TRBJ2-7; V: TRBV20-1; D: TRBD2; size: few
DNA: TGTGCCAGCAGCTTAGTCTCGCGCGGGGCTAATGAAAAACTGTTTTTT; CDR3: CASSLVSRGANEKLFF; J: TRBJ1-4; V: TRBV7-6; D: -; size: -
DNA: TGTGCCAGCACCCAGGACTCCTACGAGCAGTACTTC; CDR3: CASTQDSYEQYF; J: TRBJ2-7; V: TRBV28; D: -; size: -
DNA: TGTGCCAGCAACAGGGGCAGGGGGAAACAAGAGACCCAGTACTTC; CDR3: CASNRGRGKQETQYF; J: TRBJ2-5; V: TRBV3-1/TRBV3-2; D: TRBD1; size: -
DNA: TGTGCCATCAGCGACCCGGACAGGGCCAACGTCCTGACTTTC; CDR3: CAISDPDRANVLTF; J: TRBJ2-6; V: TRBV10-3; D: -; size: -
DNA: TGTGCCAGCAGTGCTACAGGGGAAGGCAATGAGCAGTTCTTC; CDR3: CASSATGEGNEQFF; J: TRBJ2-1; V: TRBV6-4; D: TRBD1; size: -
DNA: TGTGCCAGCAGTCTCCAGGGGGAAAAACTGTTTTTT; CDR3: CASSLQGEKLFF; J: TRBJ1-4; V: TRBV28; D: -; size: -
DNA: TGTGCCAGCAGTTATTGGTTTACAGGGGGCTATGATCAGCCCCAGCATTTT; CDR3: CASSYWFTGGYDQPQHF; J: TRBJ1-5; V: TRBV6-2/TRBV6-3; D: TRBD1; size: -
DNA: TGCGCCAGCATCTTCCGTCGTCGACGGCGGCTCCGGGTTTTGCCTGGGGCCAACGTCCTGACTTTC; CDR3: CASIFRRRRRLRVLPGANVLTF; J: TRBJ2-6; V: TRBV4-1; D: -; size: once
DNA: TGTGCCAGCCGGAGACACAATGAGCAGTTCTTC; CDR3: CASRRHNEQFF; J: TRBJ2-1; V: TRBV7-6; D: -; size: once
DNA: TGTGCCAGCAGTTATGGACAGTTCTATGGCTACACCTTC; CDR3: CASSYGQFYGYTF; J: TRBJ1-2; V: TRBV6-5; D: -; size: -
DNA: TGTGCCAGCAGCTCGGGGGGTACCGGCGGACTCAATGAGCAGTTCTTC; CDR3: CASSSGGTGGLNEQFF; J: TRBJ2-1; V: TRBV11-3; D: TRBD2; size: -
DNA: TGTGCCAGCAGTTACTATGGACAGGCGATTCCGGATACGCAGTATTTT; CDR3: CASSYYGQAIPDTQYF; J: TRBJ2-3; V: TRBV6-5; D: TRBD1; size: -
DNA: TGTGCCAGCAGCAGCCCCTACGAGCAGTACTTC; CDR3: CASSSPYEQYF; J: TRBJ2-7; V: TRBV4-2; D: -; size: -
DNA: TGTGCCAGCAGTTCGCCCAGTGGTCAAGAGACCCAGTACTTC; CDR3: CASSSPSGQETQYF; J: TRBJ2-5; V: TRBV27; D: -; size: -
DNA: TGTGCCAGCAGCTCCATCGGAGCATACAATGAGCAGTTCTTC; CDR3: CASSSIGAYNEQFF; J: TRBJ2-1; V: TRBV13; D: -; size: once
DNA: TGTGCCAGCAGCTTAGCAGGGGTTCTAAATGAGCAGTTCTTC; CDR3: CASSLAGVLNEQFF; J: TRBJ2-1; V: TRBV11-2; D: -; size: -
DNA: TGTGCCAGCAGTGGATTCCTAGCGGGGTTCTCCTACAATGAGCAGTTCTTC; CDR3: CASSGFLAGFSYNEQFF; J: TRBJ2-1; V: TRBV28; D: TRBD2; size: once
DNA: TGCGCCAGCAGTCAAAGACCACAGGGGGATTATTCCGGGGAGCTGTTTTTT; CDR3: CASSQRPQGDYSGELFF; J: TRBJ2-2; V: TRBV5-1; D: TRBD1; size: -
DNA: TGCGCCAGCAGCTTGTCCAGGGGGACTGAAGCTTTCTTT; CDR3: CASSLSRGTEAFF; J: TRBJ1-1; V: TRBV5-1; D: TRBD1; size: -
DNA: TGCGCCAGCAGCTTGCTTAAAGCGGGAGGTGGCACAGATACGCAGTATTTT; CDR3: CASSLLKAGGGTDTQYF; J: TRBJ2-3; V: TRBV5-1; D: TRBD2; size: -
DNA: TGTGCCAGCAGCTTAGTGCGATTTAGCGGGAGTTCTGACATTCAGTACTTC; CDR3: CASSLVRFSGSSDIQYF; J: TRBJ2-4; V: TRBV7-8; D: TRBD2; size: -
DNA: TGCGCCAGCAGCTTGGGCGGGGGGAGCAATCAGCCCCAGCATTTT; CDR3: CASSLGGGSNQPQHF; J: TRBJ1-5; V: TRBV5-1; D: -; size: -